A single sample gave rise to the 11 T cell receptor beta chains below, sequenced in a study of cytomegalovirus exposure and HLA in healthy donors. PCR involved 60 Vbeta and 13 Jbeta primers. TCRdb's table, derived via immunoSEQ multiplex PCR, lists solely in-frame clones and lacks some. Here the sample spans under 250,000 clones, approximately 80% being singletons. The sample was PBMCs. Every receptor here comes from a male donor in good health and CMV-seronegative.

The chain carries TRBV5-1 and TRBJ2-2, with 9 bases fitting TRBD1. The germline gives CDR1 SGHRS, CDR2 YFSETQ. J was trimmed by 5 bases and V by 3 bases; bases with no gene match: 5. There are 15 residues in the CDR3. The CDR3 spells CASSWGQGGTGELFF. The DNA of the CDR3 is TGCGCCAGCAGCTGGGGACAGGGAGGAACCGGGGAGCTGTTTTTT.

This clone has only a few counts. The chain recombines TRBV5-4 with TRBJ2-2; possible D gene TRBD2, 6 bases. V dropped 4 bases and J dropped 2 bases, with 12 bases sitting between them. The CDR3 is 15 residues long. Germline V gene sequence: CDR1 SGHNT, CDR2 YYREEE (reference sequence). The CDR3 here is CASSRGVLNTGELFF. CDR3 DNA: TGTGCCAGCAGCCGCGGGGTACTAAACACCGGGGAGCTGTTTTTT. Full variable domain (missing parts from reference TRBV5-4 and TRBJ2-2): ETGVTQSPTHLIKTRGQQVTLRCSSQSGHNTVSWYQQALGQGPQFIFQYYREEENGRGNFPPRFSGLQFPNYSSELNVNALELDDSALYLCASSRGVLNTGELFFGEGSRLTVL.

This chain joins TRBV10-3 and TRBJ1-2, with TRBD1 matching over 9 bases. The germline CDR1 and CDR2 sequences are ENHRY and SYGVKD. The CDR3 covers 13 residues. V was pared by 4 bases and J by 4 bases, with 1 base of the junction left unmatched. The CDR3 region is CAISGQGGYGYTF. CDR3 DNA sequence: TGTGCCATCAGTGGACAGGGGGGCTATGGCTACACCTTC.

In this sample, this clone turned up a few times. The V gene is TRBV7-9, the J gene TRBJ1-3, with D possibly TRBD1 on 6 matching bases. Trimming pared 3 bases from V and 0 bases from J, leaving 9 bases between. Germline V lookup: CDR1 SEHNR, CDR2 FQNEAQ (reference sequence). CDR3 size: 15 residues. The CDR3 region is CASSLGGASGNTIYF. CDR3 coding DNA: TGTGCCAGCAGCTTGGGGGGGGCCTCTGGAAACACCATATATTTT.

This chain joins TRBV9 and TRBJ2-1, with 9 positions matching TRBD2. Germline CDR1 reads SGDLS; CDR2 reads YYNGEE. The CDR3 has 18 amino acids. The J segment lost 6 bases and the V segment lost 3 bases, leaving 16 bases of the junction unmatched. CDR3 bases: TGTGCCAGCAGCGAGCAGGCGGGAGGGCCCGTTCAGCGCAATGAGCAGTTCTTC. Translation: CASSEQAGGPVQRNEQFF.

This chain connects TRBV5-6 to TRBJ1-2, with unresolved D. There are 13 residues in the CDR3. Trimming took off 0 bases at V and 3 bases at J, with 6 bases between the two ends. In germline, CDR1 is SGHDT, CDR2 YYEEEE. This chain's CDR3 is CASSLDSYYGYTF. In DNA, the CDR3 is TGTGCCAGCAGCTTGGACAGTTACTATGGCTACACCTTC.

CDR3 in DNA: TGTGCCAGCAGTTACCATCTAGCGGGAGGTGAGACCCAGTACTTC. Its protein product is CASSYHLAGGETQYF. The chain joins TRBV6-6 to TRBJ2-5; 11 bases are shared with TRBD2. CDR1 and CDR2 (germline): MNHNY, SVGAGI (reference sequence). This CDR3 is built from 15 residues. Losses at the gene ends were 2 bases for V and 5 bases for J; bases not matched to a gene: 4.

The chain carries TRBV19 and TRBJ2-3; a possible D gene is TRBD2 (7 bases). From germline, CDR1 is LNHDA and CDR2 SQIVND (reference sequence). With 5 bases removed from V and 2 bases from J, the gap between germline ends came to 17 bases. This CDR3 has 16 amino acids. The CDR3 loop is CASSVRGGGITDTQYF. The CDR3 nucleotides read TGTGCCAGTAGTGTGAGGGGGGGAGGGATCACAGATACGCAGTATTTT.

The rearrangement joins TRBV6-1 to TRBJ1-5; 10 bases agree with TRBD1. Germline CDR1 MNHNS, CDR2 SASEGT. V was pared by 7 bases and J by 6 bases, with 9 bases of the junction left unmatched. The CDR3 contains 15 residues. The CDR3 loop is CASNTGTGDGQPQHF. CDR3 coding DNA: TGTGCCAGCAATACCGGGACAGGGGACGGTCAGCCCCAGCATTTT.

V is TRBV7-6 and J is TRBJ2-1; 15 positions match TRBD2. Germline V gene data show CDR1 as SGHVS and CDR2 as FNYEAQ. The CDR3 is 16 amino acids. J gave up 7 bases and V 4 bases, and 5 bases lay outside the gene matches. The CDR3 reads CASSSPGLAGGNEQFF. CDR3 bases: TGTGCCAGCAGCTCTCCGGGACTAGCGGGAGGAAATGAGCAGTTCTTC.

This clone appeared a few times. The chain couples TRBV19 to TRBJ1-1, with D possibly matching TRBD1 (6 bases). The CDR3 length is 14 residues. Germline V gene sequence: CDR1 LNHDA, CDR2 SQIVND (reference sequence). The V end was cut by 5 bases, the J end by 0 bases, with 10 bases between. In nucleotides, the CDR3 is TGTGCCAGTAGTTCAACAGGGCTGAACACTGAAGCTTTCTTT. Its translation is CASSSTGLNTEAFF.